This T cell receptor beta chain appears in the sequencing data of a study of blood T cell repertoires in COVID-19. Between the trimmed V and J ends, which lost 0 bases and 1 base, there was a span of 13 bases. The CDR3 length is 16 residues. Germline lookup yields CDR1 SGHRS and CDR2 YFSETQ. Clones were sequenced by immunoSEQ multiplex PCR, and TCRdb holds only the in-frame ones, with some missing. The table lists 150,000 or so clones, over 90% of them singletons. The rearrangement joins TRBV5-1 to TRBJ1-1; a weak D match, TRBD1 (5 bases). The sequencing sample was made of peripheral blood. The sequence came from a woman aged 55-69 years with COVID-19, enrolled during active disease. The CDR3 is CASSLEGGRGNTEAFF. The CDR3 nucleotides read TGCGCCAGCAGCTTGGAAGGCGGGAGGGGGAACACTGAAGCTTTCTTT.